Below, 11 T cell receptor beta chains from the same sample are listed, as sequenced in a study of blood T cell repertoires in COVID-19. Assay: immunoSEQ multiplex PCR; the TCRdb copy retains only in-frame clones and omits some. This table has approximately 250,000 clones, 85% to 90% appearing once. Material for sequencing was PBMCs or T cells enriched from blood (not recorded which). These TCRs come from a woman in her fifties or sixties in a cohort exposed to, infected with or recovered from COVID-19 (not recorded which).

The genes are TRBV28 and TRBJ1-2, with 11 positions matching TRBD1. The CDR3 runs to 14 residues. The J segment lost 2 bases and the V segment lost 7 bases, leaving 3 bases of the junction unmatched. Germline loops: CDR1 MDHEN, CDR2 SYDVKM. The CDR3 sequence: CASTWTGGNYGYTF. Here the CDR3 DNA reads TGTGCCAGCACCTGGACAGGGGGCAACTATGGCTACACCTTC.

The chain joins TRBV18 to TRBJ2-2, with D possibly matching TRBD1 (7 bases). Trimming cost V 3 bases and J 3 bases, with 11 bases left between them. The CDR3 is 15 residues long. The germline V gene has CDR1 KGHSH and CDR2 LQKENI. The CDR3 DNA is TGTGCCAGCTCACCCAGGGGGGCGGACACCGGGGAGCTGTTTTTT. It translates to CASSPRGADTGELFF.

The chain's CDR3 is CASSQSILTVKECEQYF. The CDR3 DNA is TGCGCCAGCAGTCAATCTATTTTAACAGTGAAGGAATGCGAGCAGTACTTC. J is TRBJ2-7 and V is TRBV23-1; D unresolved. TRBV23-1 is an ORF, and what it does is uncertain. V was cut by 0 bases and J by 6 bases, with 21 bases left in between. CDR3 size: 17 residues.

The rearrangement uses TRBV7-9 and TRBJ1-5; 9 bases align to TRBD1. This CDR3 has 18 amino acids. The junction had 9 bases not matched to a gene; V was cut back by 3 bases and J by 0 bases. The germline V gene has CDR1 SEHNR and CDR2 FQNEAQ (reference sequence). The CDR3 DNA follows: TGTGCCAGCAGCTTCGGGACAGGGCTCGGCTATAGCAATCAGCCCCAGCATTTT. This gives the protein CASSFGTGLGYSNQPQHF.

The J gene is TRBJ2-4, the V gene TRBV11-2; 7 nucleotides agree with TRBD1. With 0 bases clipped from V and 3 bases from J, the junction kept 5 bases outside the gene matches. The CDR3 loop spans 16 amino acids. Germline CDR1 and CDR2: SGHAT and FQNNGV. The CDR3 sequence is CASSLETGVVKNIQYF. CDR3 bases: TGTGCCAGCAGCTTAGAAACAGGGGTGGTCAAAAACATTCAGTACTTC.

This chain connects TRBV24-1 to TRBJ2-1, with 10 bases fitting TRBD2. The CDR3 loop spans 18 amino acids. The germline gives CDR1 KGHDR, CDR2 SFDVKD. Trimming removed 4 bases from V and 0 bases from J; junction bases left unmatched: 8. The CDR3 protein is CATSDPRTSGFSYNEQFF. Written as DNA, the CDR3 is TGTGCCACCAGTGACCCAAGGACTAGCGGCTTCTCCTACAATGAGCAGTTCTTC.

The chain combines TRBV7-2 with TRBJ2-6, with 7 bases identical to TRBD1. The CDR3 runs to 17 residues. CDR1 and CDR2 from the germline V gene are SGHTA and FQGNSA. With 3 bases clipped from V and 2 bases from J, the junction kept 7 bases outside the gene matches. CDR3 residues: CASSLGRQGTGANVLTF. CDR3 in DNA: TGTGCCAGCAGCTTGGGACGACAGGGAACTGGGGCCAACGTCCTGACTTTC.

The CDR3 here is CASSFTGDTDTQYF. CDR3 coding DNA: TGTGCCAGCAGCTTTACAGGGGACACAGATACGCAGTATTTT. The chain links TRBV11-3 to TRBJ2-3, with TRBD1 matching 7 bases. V lost 3 bases, J lost 2 bases, and 2 bases stayed unmatched. The CDR3 runs to 14 residues. From germline, CDR1 is SGHNT and CDR2 YENEEA. Complete variable domain (other parts from reference TRBV11-3 and TRBJ2-3): EAGVVQSPRYKIIEKKQPVAFWCNPISGHNTLYWYLQNLGQGPELLIRYENEEAVDDSQLPKDRFSAERLKGVDSTLKIQPAELGDSAVYLCASSFTGDTDTQYFGPGTRLTVL.

This clone came up once. This chain uses TRBV5-4 with TRBJ2-1; 8 bases are a match to TRBD2. V shed 2 bases and J 1 base; nucleotides not matched to a gene: 2. The CDR3 contains 15 residues. In germline, CDR1 is SGHNT, CDR2 YYREEE (reference sequence). CDR3 DNA: TGTGCCAGCAGCTTTACTAGCGGATCCTACAATGAGCAGTTCTTC. Translating gives CASSFTSGSYNEQFF.

The chain carries TRBV7-9 and TRBJ1-1, with 10 bases fitting TRBD1. This CDR3 region has 16 residues. The germline V gene encodes CDR1 SEHNR and CDR2 FQNEAQ (reference sequence). The V segment lost 4 bases and the J segment 5 bases; nucleotides outside the gene matches: 10. CDR3 nucleotides: TGTGCCAGCAGCTCCCAGACAGGGGGCTTGGGTACTGAAGCTTTCTTT. This codes for CASSSQTGGLGTEAFF.

The gene calls are TRBV6-5 and TRBJ1-2, with 7 bases aligning to TRBD1. Germline V gives CDR1 MNHEY, CDR2 SVGAGI. The V gene end was trimmed by 6 bases and the J gene end by 5 bases; junction bases not matched to a gene: 9. The length of the CDR3 is 14 residues. The CDR3 DNA reads TGTGCCAGCAGGAGAACCGGGACAGCTTATGGCTACACCTTC. It is translated as CASRRTGTAYGYTF.